This T cell receptor beta chain was sequenced for a study of blood T cells in healthy people across ages (dated by TCRdb to about 2015). For context, the study as a whole: Template switching captured roughly one uniquely barcoded TCR beta cDNA molecule per two T cells in model experiments. To avoid experimental bias, donors of different ages were distributed randomly across sequencing lanes. Age-related changes in TCR beta repertoire diversity were measured in the study by deep sequencing normalized with unique cDNA molecular identifiers. Two additional independent replicas of 1 million unique cDNA reads from the same blood draw were analyzed for two donors (one aged 18 to 29 and one aged 80 or older). Four age groups were formed from the donors: young (average approximately 16 years), middle-aged (around 40), aged (62) and long-lived (less than 85). General study outcomes and caveats: Estimates of total diversity based on one million sequenced T cells were considered lower bounds and underestimates. Because profiling used bulk unsorted PBMCs, naive and antigen-experienced compartments could not be compared conclusively. Because the CMV infection status of the donors was unknown, age-related changes in expanded clonotypes may potentially have been confounded. Observed TCR beta diversity correlated strongly with the percentage of naive T cells measured by flow cytometry. Compared with the aged group, more naive CD4+ T cells, fewer expanded clones and increased TCR diversity were shown by the long-lived group, suggesting age selection. Observed TCR beta diversity per million T cells fell roughly linearly with age, and a significant reduction was already apparent by age approximately 40.

The donors were some 36 Caucasian individuals from Russia, aged roughly 6 to 100 years, who were systemically healthy. Each donor gave 8.5 to 10 milliliters of peripheral blood, collected into EDTA-treated Vacutainer tubes. Ficoll-Paque density-gradient centrifugation was used to isolate PBMCs, with at least 6.5 million per sample. Total RNA, at least 5 micrograms per sample, was extracted from PBMCs with Trizol reagent. Naive CD45RAhigh/CD27high T cell percentages were measured by flow cytometry on a PBMC aliquot from every donor. Receptor amplification or capture employed 5' RACE. Instrument on record: Illumina HiSeq 2500. The second PCR ran for roughly 7 to 12 cycles and used a J-beta primer mix along with a sample-barcoded 5' primer. A unique molecular identifier was introduced onto each TCR beta cDNA molecule by a template-switch 5' adaptor carrying 12 random nucleotides. At least 2.5 million CDR3-containing paired-end reads were obtained from each sample. All of the RNA was converted into first-strand cDNA using the Mint cDNA synthesis kit, with a TRBC-specific oligonucleotide serving as the primer. After uracil-DNA glycosylase treatment, a first 18-cycle PCR used universal primers M1SS and BC2_uni_R on all cDNA. The authors processed their data as follows. For normalization, 1 million high-quality reads, each with a distinct molecular identifier, were randomly selected from each sample. Instead of being binned into consensus sequences, reads that shared molecular identifiers were thrown out. CDR3 identification, clonotype clustering and error correction used MiTCR with a Q25 quality threshold and the strictest error-elimination algorithm. A nonparametric unseen species model with Euler transformation was used to estimate lower-bound total TCR beta diversity. TCRdb reprocessed the public reads (quality trimming at Q25 with fastp, clone calling with MiXCR) and kept in-frame beta chains. Each CDR3 protein appears once, grouped with its most common genes and DNA. These V and J calls are TCRdb output, not the study's own analysis. The sample contains about 730,000 distinct CDR3 sequences, roughly two fifths of them found a single time. The ten largest clones capture 20% to 25% of the sample.

Notes on this clonotype: This receptor's antigen is unknown. Qualities for individual bases were not recorded, and no much larger clone is one base off.

The V and J ends are trimmed by 10 bases and 5 bases, leaving 18 bases between them. The germline V gene provides CDR1 MDHEN and CDR2 SYDVKM. Reading from cysteine to phenylalanine, the CDR3 counts 14 amino acids. Only the CDR3 part of the read is kept: 42 bases, read in frame from the first base. The receptor chain draws on TRBV28 and TRBJ2-1; no D gene call is confident. The sequence was collected from a woman aged 55-69 years in good health. Sequenced: blood. The CDR3 loop reads CANARSPSNNEQFF. The nucleotide sequence is given as TGTGCCAACGCCAGGTCCCCTAGTAACAATGAGCAGTTCTTC.